The rows below give T cell receptor beta chains drawn from one sample of a study of blood T cell repertoires in COVID-19. The protocol was immunoSEQ multiplex PCR, while the TCRdb copy is restricted to in-frame clones and leaves out a portion. The sample carries more than 200,000 clones, roughly 88% recorded once. Sequencing was done on a sample of peripheral blood. These receptors all stem from an elderly man with acute or convalescent COVID-19. CDR3s include the opening cysteine and the closing phenylalanine or tryptophan. The D gene is left open where the match is weak. Size tells how often a clone was seen (once, few, many) or the class of an expanded clone, and some rows leave it out.

.	.	TRBV24-1	TRBJ1-5	CATRDSYYNQPQHF	TGTGCCACCAGAGACAGTTACTACAATCAGCCCCAGCATTTT
.	.	TRBV19	TRBJ2-1	CASAAIDYNEQFF	TGTGCCAGCGCAGCGATAGATTACAATGAGCAGTTCTTC
.	.	TRBV6-2/TRBV6-3	TRBJ2-2	CASSPGWELFF	TGTGCCAGCAGTCCCGGTTGGGAGCTGTTTTTT
.	TRBD1	TRBV19	TRBJ1-4	CATKRGPANEKLFF	TGTGCCACGAAGAGGGGGCCGGCTAATGAAAAACTGTTTTTT
.	TRBD1	TRBV11-2	TRBJ2-5	CASSLEGQGPGLLGETQYF	TGTGCCAGCAGCTTAGAGGGACAGGGGCCGGGATTGCTTGGAGAGACCCAGTACTTC
.	.	TRBV27	TRBJ1-1	CASSLAQRGTEAFF	TGTGCCAGCAGTTTAGCGCAAAGGGGCACTGAAGCTTTCTTT
.	.	TRBV15	TRBJ1-2	CATSRVGQGVVGYTF	TGTGCCACCAGCAGAGTGGGGCAGGGTGTTGTGGGCTACACCTTC
.	.	TRBV6-6	TRBJ2-2	CASTSQGGPGELFF	TGTGCCAGCACATCCCAGGGGGGACCCGGGGAGCTGTTTTTT
.	.	TRBV12-3/TRBV12-4	TRBJ2-2	CASSSLNTGELFF	TGTGCCAGCAGTTCCCTAAATACCGGGGAGCTGTTTTTT
.	TRBD2	TRBV19	TRBJ2-7	CASSPGLAAPYEQYF	TGTGCCAGTAGTCCCGGACTAGCGGCCCCCTACGAGCAGTACTTC
once	.	TRBV5-4	TRBJ2-3	CASSLEAADTQYF	TGTGCCAGCAGCTTGGAAGCAGCGGATACGCAGTATTTT
.	.	TRBV21-1	TRBJ2-2	CASSKGQGARDTGELFF	TGTGCCAGCAGCAAAGGGCAGGGGGCTAGGGACACCGGGGAGCTGTTTTTT
.	.	TRBV7-2	TRBJ2-2	CASSLAGTSTGELFF	TGTGCCAGCAGCTTAGCGGGGACATCCACCGGGGAGCTGTTTTTT
.	.	TRBV7-2	TRBJ1-4	CASSFITGWDEKLFF	TGTGCCAGCAGCTTCATAACAGGGTGGGATGAAAAACTGTTTTTT
.	.	TRBV7-8	TRBJ1-4	CASSPRDIATNEKLFF	TGTGCCAGCAGCCCCCGGGACATTGCAACTAATGAAAAACTGTTTTTT
once	.	TRBV19	TRBJ1-2	CASTPRADLYGYTF	TGTGCCAGTACCCCGAGGGCAGACCTTTATGGCTACACCTTC
.	.	TRBV7-3	TRBJ2-7	CASSPPLSASGWEQYF	TGTGCCAGCAGCCCCCCCTTAAGTGCGTCAGGCTGGGAGCAGTACTTC
.	TRBD2	TRBV24-1	TRBJ2-1	CATSDPGTSGNNEQFF	TGTGCCACCAGTGATCCGGGGACTAGCGGGAACAATGAGCAGTTCTTC
.	.	TRBV5-1	TRBJ2-5	CASSFERSREYF	TGCGCCAGCAGCTTTGAACGCAGCCGGGAATACTTC
.	TRBD1	TRBV6-5	TRBJ1-2	CASSSRDRGYGYTF	TGTGCCAGCAGTTCCCGGGACAGGGGATATGGCTACACCTTC
.	.	TRBV7-2	TRBJ1-2	CASSQRQAVGGYTF	TGTGCCAGCAGCCAAAGACAGGCTGTGGGTGGCTACACCTTC
.	.	TRBV20-1	TRBJ2-7	CSALEEEQYF	TGCAGTGCTTTGGAGGAGGAGCAGTACTTC
few	TRBD1	TRBV2	TRBJ2-5	CASNLQGNQETQYF	TGTGCCAGCAACTTACAGGGGAACCAAGAGACCCAGTACTTC